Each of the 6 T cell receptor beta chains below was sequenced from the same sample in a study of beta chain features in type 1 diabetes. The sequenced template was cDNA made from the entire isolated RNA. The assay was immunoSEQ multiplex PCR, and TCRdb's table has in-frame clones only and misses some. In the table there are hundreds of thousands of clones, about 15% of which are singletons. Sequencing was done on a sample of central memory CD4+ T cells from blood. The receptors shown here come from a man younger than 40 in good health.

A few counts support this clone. In DNA form, the CDR3 reads TGTGCCAGCAGTTTCGGGGGGACCACAGATACGCAGTATTTT. It specifies CASSFGGTTDTQYF. The chain employs TRBV27 and TRBJ2-3; 7 positions agree with TRBD2. The CDR3 consists of 14 residues. J gave up 2 bases and V 3 bases, and 2 bases lay outside the gene matches. Germline assignment: CDR1 MNHEY and CDR2 SMNVEV (reference sequence).

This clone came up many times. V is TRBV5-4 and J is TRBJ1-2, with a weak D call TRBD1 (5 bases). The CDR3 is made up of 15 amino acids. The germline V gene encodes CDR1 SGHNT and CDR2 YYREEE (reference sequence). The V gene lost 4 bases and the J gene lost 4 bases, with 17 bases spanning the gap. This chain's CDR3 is CASSPGALGLYGYTF. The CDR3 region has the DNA TGTGCCAGCAGCCCCGGGGCCTTAGGCCTCTATGGCTACACCTTC.

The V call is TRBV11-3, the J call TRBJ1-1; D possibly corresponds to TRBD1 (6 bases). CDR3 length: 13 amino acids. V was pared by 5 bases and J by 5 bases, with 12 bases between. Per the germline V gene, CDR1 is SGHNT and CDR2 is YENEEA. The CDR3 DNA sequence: TGTGCCAGCAGCCAAGACAGGTCGACTGAAGCTTTCTTT. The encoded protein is CASSQDRSTEAFF.

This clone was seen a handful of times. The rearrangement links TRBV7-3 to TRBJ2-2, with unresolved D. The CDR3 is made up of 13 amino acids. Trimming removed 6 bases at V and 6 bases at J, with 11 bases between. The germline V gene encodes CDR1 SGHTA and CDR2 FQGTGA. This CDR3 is CASSLGSAGELFF. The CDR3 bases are TGTGCCAGCAGTTTAGGGTCGGCCGGGGAGCTGTTTTTT.

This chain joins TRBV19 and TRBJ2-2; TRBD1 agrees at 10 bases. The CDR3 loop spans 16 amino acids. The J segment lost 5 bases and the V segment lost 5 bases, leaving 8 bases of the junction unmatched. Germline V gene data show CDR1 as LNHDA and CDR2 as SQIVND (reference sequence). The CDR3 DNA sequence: TGTGCCAGTAGTCCCCGGGACAGGGGATATACCGGGGAGCTGTTTTTT. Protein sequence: CASSPRDRGYTGELFF.

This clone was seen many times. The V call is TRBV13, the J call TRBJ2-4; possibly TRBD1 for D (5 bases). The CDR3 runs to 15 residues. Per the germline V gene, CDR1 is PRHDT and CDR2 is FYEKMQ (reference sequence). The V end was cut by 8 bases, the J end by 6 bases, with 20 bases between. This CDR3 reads CASSQSRQGGNIQYF. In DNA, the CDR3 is TGTGCCAGCTCACAGAGTCGGCAGGGTGGAAACATTCAGTACTTC.